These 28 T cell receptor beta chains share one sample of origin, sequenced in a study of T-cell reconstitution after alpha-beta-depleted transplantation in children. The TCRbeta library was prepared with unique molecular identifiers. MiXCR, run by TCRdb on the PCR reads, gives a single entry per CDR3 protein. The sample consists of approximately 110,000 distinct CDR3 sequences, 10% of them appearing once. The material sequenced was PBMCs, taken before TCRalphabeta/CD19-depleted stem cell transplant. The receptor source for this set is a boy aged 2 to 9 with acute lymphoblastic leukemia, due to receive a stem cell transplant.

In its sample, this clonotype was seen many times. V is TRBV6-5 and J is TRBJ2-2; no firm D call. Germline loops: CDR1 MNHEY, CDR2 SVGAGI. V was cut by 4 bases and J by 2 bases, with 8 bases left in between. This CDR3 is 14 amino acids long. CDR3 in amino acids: CASSLGRNTGELFF. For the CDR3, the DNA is TGTGCCAGCAGTTTAGGGCGCAACACCGGGGAGCTGTTTTTT.

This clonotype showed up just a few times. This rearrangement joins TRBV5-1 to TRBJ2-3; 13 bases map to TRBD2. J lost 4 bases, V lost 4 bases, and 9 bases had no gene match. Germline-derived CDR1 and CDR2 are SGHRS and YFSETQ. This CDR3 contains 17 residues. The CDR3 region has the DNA TGCGCCAGCAGCCTAGGACTAGCGGGAGCGGGGGCAGATACGCAGTATTTT. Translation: CASSLGLAGAGADTQYF.

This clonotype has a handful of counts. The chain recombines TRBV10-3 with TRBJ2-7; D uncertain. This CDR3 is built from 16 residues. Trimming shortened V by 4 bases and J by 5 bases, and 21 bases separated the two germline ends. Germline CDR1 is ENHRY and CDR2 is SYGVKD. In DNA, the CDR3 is TGTGCCATCAGTGGGTGGTGGGTTGGTAGTAGGGACGAGCAGTACTTC. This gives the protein CAISGWWVGSRDEQYF.

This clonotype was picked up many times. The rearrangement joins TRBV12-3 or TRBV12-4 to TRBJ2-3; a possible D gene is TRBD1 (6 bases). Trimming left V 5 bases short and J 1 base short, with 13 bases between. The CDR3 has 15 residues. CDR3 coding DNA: TGTGCCAGCAGTCCGACAGGCGTAGGCACAGATACGCAGTATTTT. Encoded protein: CASSPTGVGTDTQYF.

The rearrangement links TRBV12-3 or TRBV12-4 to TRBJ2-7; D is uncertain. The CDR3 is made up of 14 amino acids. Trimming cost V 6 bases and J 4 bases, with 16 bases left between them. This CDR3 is CASSLADRNYEQYF. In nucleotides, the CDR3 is TGTGCCAGCAGCCTCGCGGACCGGAATTACGAGCAGTACTTC.

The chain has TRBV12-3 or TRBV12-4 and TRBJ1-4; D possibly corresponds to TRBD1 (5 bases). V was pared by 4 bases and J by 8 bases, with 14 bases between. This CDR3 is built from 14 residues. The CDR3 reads CASSSGGAGEKLFF. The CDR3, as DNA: TGTGCCAGCAGTTCCGGTGGGGCAGGGGAAAAACTGTTTTTT.

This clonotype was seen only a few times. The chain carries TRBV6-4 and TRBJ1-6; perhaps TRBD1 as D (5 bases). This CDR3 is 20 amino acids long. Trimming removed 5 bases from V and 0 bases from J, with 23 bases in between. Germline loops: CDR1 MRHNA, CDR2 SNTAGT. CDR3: CASSTRQWGKWSSYNSPLHF. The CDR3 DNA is TGTGCCAGCAGTACGAGACAATGGGGGAAATGGAGCTCCTATAATTCACCCCTCCACTTT.

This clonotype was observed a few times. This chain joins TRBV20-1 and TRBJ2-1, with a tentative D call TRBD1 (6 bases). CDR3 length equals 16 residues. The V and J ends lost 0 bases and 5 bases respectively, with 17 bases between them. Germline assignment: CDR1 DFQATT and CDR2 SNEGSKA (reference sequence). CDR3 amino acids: CSARDYFGTPNNEQFF. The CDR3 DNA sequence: TGCAGTGCTAGAGACTATTTTGGGACACCTAACAATGAGCAGTTCTTC.

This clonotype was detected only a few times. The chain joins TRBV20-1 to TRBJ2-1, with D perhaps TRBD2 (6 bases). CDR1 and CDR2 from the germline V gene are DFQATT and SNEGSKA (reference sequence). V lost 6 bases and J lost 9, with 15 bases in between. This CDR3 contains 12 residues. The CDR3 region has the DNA TGCAGTGCCAGACTAGGAGGTAGTGAGCAGTTCTTC. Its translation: CSARLGGSEQFF.

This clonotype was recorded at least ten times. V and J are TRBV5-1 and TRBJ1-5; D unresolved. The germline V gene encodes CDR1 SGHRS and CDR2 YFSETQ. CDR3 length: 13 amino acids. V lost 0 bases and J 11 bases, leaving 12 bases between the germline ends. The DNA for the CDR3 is TGCGCCAGCAGCTTGGATCCAGGAGAAGCCCAGCATTTT. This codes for CASSLDPGEAQHF. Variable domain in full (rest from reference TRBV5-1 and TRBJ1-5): KAGVTQTPRYLIKTRGQQVTLSCSPISGHRSVSWYQQTPGQGLQFLFEYFSETQRNKGNFPGRFSGRQFSNSRSEMNVSTLELGDSALYLCASSLDPGEAQHFGDGTRLSIL.

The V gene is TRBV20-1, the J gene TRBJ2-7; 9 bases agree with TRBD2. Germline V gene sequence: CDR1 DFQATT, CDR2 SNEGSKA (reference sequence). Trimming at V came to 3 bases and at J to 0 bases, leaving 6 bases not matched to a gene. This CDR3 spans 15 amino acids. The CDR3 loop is CSASSGLANSYEQYF. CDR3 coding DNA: TGCAGTGCTAGTTCCGGACTAGCGAACTCCTACGAGCAGTACTTC.

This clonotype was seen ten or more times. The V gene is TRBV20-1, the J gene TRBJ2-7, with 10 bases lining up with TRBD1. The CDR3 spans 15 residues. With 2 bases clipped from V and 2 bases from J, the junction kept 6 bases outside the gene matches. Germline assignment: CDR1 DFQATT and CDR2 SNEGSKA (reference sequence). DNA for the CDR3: TGCAGTGCTAGATCCCGGGGGACAGGGGCCTACGAGCAGTACTTC. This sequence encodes CSARSRGTGAYEQYF.

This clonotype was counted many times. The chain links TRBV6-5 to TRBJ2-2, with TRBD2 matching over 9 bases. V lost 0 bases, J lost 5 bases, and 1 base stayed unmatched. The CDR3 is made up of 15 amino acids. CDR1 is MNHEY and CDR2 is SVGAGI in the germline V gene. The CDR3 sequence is CASSYSLAGTGELFF. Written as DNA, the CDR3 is TGTGCCAGCAGTTACTCCCTAGCGGGGACCGGGGAGCTGTTTTTT.

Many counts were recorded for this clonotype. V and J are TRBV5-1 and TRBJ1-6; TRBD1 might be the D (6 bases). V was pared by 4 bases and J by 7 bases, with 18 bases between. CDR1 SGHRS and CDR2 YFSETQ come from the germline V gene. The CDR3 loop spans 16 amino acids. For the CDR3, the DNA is TGCGCCAGCAGCGGGACCGACAGGTCGTGGAATTCACCCCTCCACTTT. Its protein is CASSGTDRSWNSPLHF.

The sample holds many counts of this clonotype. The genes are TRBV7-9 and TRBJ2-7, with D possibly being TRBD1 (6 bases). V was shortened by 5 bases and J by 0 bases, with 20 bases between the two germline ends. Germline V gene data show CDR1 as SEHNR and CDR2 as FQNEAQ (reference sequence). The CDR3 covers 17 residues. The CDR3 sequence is CASSPRDKPSSSYEQYF. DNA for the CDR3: TGTGCCAGCAGCCCCCGGGACAAACCGTCGAGCTCCTACGAGCAGTACTTC.

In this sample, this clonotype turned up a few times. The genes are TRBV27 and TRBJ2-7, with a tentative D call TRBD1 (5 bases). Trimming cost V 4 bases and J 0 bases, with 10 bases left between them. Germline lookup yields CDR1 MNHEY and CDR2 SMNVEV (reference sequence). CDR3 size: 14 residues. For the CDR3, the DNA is TGTGCCAGCAGTTACCAGGGTAGCTCCTACGAGCAGTACTTC. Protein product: CASSYQGSSYEQYF.

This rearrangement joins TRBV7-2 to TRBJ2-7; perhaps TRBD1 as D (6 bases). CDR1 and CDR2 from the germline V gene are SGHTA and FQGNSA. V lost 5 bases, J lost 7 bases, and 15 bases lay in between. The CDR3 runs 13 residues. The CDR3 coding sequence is TGTGCCAGCAGCCTCAGGGGATACATAGAGCAGTACTTC. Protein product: CASSLRGYIEQYF.

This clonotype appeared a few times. As DNA, the CDR3 is TGTGCCAGCGGGGGGGACCTCTACGAGCAGTACTTC. Translation: CASGGDLYEQYF. The rearrangement joins TRBV28 to TRBJ2-7; 7 bases match TRBD2. The germline V gene has CDR1 MDHEN and CDR2 SYDVKM. The CDR3 consists of 12 residues. Unmatched junction bases numbered 4, after V lost 8 bases and J lost 3 bases.

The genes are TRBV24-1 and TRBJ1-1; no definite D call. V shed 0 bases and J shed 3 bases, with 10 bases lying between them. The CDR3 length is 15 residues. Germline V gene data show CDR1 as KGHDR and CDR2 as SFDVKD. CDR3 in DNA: TGTGCCACCAGTGATTTGGTTGGGCTTGACACTGAAGCTTTCTTT. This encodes CATSDLVGLDTEAFF.

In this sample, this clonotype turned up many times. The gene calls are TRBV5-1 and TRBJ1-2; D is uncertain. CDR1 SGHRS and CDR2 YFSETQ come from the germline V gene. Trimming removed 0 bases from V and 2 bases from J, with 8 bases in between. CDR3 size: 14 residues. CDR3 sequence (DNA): TGCGCCAGCAGCTTGGCCGGCAGCAACTATGGCTACACCTTC. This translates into CASSLAGSNYGYTF.

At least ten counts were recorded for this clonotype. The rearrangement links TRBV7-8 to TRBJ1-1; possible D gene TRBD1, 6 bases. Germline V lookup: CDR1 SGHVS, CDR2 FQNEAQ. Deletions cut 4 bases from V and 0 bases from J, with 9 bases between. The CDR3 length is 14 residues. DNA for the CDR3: TGTGCCAGCAGCTCCCAGGGGTTGAACACTGAAGCTTTCTTT. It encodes CASSSQGLNTEAFF.

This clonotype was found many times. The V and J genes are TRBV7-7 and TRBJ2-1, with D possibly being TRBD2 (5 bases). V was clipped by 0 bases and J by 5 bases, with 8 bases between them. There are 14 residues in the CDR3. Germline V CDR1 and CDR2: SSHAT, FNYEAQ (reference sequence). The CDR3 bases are TGTGCCAGCAGCTTAGCGGGAGATAACAATGAGCAGTTCTTC. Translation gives CASSLAGDNNEQFF.

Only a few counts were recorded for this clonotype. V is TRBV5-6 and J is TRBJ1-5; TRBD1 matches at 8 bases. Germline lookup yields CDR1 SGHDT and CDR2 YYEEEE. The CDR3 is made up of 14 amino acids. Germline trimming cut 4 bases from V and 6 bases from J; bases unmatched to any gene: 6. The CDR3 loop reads CASSVDRETQPQHF. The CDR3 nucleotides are TGTGCCAGCAGCGTGGACAGGGAAACTCAGCCCCAGCATTTT.

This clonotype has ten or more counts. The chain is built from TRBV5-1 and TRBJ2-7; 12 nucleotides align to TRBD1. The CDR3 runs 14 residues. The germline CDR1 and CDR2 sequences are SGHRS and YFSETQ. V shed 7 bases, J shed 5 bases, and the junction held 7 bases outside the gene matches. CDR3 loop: CASHRDRGLDEQYF. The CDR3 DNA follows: TGCGCCAGCCACCGGGACAGGGGGCTGGACGAGCAGTACTTC.

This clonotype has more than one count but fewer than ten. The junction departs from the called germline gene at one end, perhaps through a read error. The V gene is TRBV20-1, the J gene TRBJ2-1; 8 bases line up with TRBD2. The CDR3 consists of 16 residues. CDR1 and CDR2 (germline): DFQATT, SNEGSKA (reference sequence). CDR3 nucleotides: TGCAGTGCTCGAATTATAGCGGGATCTTACTACAATGAGCATTTCTTC. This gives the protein CSARIIAGSYYNEHFF.

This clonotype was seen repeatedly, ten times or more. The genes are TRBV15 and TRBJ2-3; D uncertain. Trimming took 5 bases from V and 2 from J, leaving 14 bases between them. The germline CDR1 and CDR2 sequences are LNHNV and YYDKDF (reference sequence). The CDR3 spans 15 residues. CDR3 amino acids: CATSYGRGATDTQYF. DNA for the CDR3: TGTGCCACCAGCTATGGCCGCGGAGCCACAGATACGCAGTATTTT.

The CDR3 DNA is TGCGCCAGCAGCCCCCGTGGGGGGGAGTCAGATACGCAGTATTTT. Encoded protein: CASSPRGGESDTQYF. The V and J genes are TRBV5-1 and TRBJ2-3; TRBD2 matches 7 bases. V lost 4 bases to trimming and J lost 4 bases; unmatched junction nucleotides: 9. Germline loops: CDR1 SGHRS, CDR2 YFSETQ. The CDR3 totals 15 residues. Based on the CDR3 plus reference TRBV5-1 and TRBJ2-3, the full variable domain is KAGVTQTPRYLIKTRGQQVTLSCSPISGHRSVSWYQQTPGQGLQFLFEYFSETQRNKGNFPGRFSGRQFSNSRSEMNVSTLELGDSALYLCASSPRGGESDTQYFGPGTRLTVL.

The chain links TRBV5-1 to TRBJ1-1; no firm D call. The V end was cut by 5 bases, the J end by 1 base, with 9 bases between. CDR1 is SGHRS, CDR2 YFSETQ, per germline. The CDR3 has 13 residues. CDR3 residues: CASRREQNTEAFF. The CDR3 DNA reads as TGCGCCAGCAGAAGGGAACAGAACACTGAAGCTTTCTTT.